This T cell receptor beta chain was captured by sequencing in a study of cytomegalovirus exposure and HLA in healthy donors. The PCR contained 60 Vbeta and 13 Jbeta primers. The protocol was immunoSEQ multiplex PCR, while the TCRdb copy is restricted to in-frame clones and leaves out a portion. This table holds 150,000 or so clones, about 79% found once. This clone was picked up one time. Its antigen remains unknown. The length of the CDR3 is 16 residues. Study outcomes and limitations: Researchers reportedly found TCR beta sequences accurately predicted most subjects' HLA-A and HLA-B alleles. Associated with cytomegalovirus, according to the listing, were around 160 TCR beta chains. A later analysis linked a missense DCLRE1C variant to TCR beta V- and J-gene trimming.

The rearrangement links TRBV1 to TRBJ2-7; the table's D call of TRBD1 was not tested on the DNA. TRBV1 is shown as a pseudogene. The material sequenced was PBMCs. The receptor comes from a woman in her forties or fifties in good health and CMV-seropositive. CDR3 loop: CTSSPSYSTGGEEQYF. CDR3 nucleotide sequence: TGCACCAGCAGCCCCAGCTATTCGACAGGGGGTGAAGAGCAGTACTTC.